What follows are 25 T cell receptor beta chains derived from one specimen sequenced in a study of blood T cell repertoires in COVID-19. Produced via immunoSEQ multiplex PCR; TCRdb's table is partial and in-frame only. The sample has 250,000 to 350,000 clones; around 89% are singletons. The sequencing sample was made of PBMCs or T cells enriched from blood (not recorded which). The source of these receptors is a woman in her forties or fifties who had recovered from COVID-19.

The rearrangement uses TRBV7-3 and TRBJ1-1; D is perhaps TRBD1 (5 bases). CDR1 SGHTA and CDR2 FQGTGA come from the germline V gene. Trimming left V 2 bases short and J 8 bases short, with 9 bases between. The CDR3 totals 12 residues. The CDR3 DNA reads as TGTGCCAGCAGCTTATCGCCAGGGGAAGCTTTCTTT. It yields the protein CASSLSPGEAFF.

This rearrangement joins TRBV6-1 to TRBJ1-6, with a weak D call TRBD1 (6 bases). Germline V CDR1 and CDR2: MNHNS, SASEGT. V was pared by 3 bases and J by 10 bases, with 13 bases between. The CDR3 is made up of 14 amino acids. The CDR3 coding sequence is TGTGCCAGCAGTGAGAAGAGGGGGTGGTCACCCCTCCACTTT. Its protein product is CASSEKRGWSPLHF.

This clone was counted once. This chain uses TRBV24-1 with TRBJ2-5; 10 nucleotides align to TRBD1. From germline, CDR1 is KGHDR and CDR2 SFDVKD. The junction had 6 bases not matched to a gene; V was cut back by 10 bases and J by 5 bases. CDR3 length equals 13 residues. CDR3 protein: CATATGGRETQYF. CDR3 sequence (DNA): TGTGCCACTGCGACAGGGGGCCGGGAGACCCAGTACTTC.

V and J are TRBV24-1 and TRBJ1-2; 7 bases map to TRBD1. The germline CDR1 and CDR2 sequences are KGHDR and SFDVKD. The V and J ends lost 3 bases and 8 bases, in that order; junction bases with no gene match: 11. The CDR3 runs 15 residues. CDR3 loop: CATSDQEEGAAGYTF. The CDR3 DNA reads as TGTGCCACCAGTGATCAAGAGGAGGGGGCGGCCGGCTACACCTTC.

The gene calls are TRBV30 and TRBJ1-1; 7 bases are shared with TRBD1. V lost 5 bases to trimming and J lost 1 base; unmatched junction nucleotides: 4. The germline V gene encodes CDR1 GTSNPN and CDR2 SVGIG (reference sequence). The CDR3 spans 13 residues. The CDR3 DNA follows: TGTGCCTGGGCAGGGGGATGGAACACTGAAGCTTTCTTT. Residues: CAWAGGWNTEAFF.

The chain links TRBV7-2 to TRBJ2-3, with a tentative D call TRBD1 (6 bases). CDR3 length: 16 residues. CDR1 is SGHTA and CDR2 is FQGNSA in the germline V gene. V was cut by 1 base and J by 3 bases, with 14 bases left in between. The CDR3 bases are TGTGCCAGCAGCTTAGGGGAAGGACAGCGGACAGATACGCAGTATTTT. Its protein is CASSLGEGQRTDTQYF.

This clone appeared once. This sequence joins TRBV6-5 and TRBJ2-4; a weak D match, TRBD1 (5 bases). Germline values: CDR1 MNHEY, CDR2 SVGAGI. The CDR3 loop spans 16 amino acids. V lost 2 bases, J lost 2 bases, and 13 bases lay in between. CDR3 amino acids: CASSYTQGSTKNIQYF. The CDR3, as DNA: TGTGCCAGCAGTTACACCCAGGGCTCGACCAAAAACATTCAGTACTTC.

CDR3 sequence reads: CASSLLAGSSYNEQFF. The CDR3 DNA sequence: TGTGCCAGTAGTCTTTTAGCGGGGAGCTCCTACAATGAGCAGTTCTTC. This chain uses TRBV19 with TRBJ2-1, with 8 bases lining up with TRBD2. Losses at the gene ends were 5 bases for V and 0 bases for J; bases not matched to a gene: 6. The CDR3 loop spans 16 amino acids. The germline V gene encodes CDR1 LNHDA and CDR2 SQIVND (reference sequence). The full variable domain, rest sourced from reference TRBV19 and TRBJ2-1, is DGGITQSPKYLFRKEGQNVTLSCEQNLNHDAMYWYRQDPGQGLRLIYYSQIVNDFQKGDIAEGYSVSREKKESFPLTVTSAQKNPTAFYLCASSLLAGSSYNEQFFGPGTRLTVL.

This chain links TRBV6-2 or TRBV6-3 with TRBJ2-1; D gene uncertain. From germline, CDR1 is MNHEY and CDR2 SVGEGT. The V end was cut by 2 bases, the J end by 4 bases, with 6 bases between. CDR3 length: 13 amino acids. The CDR3 nucleotides read TGTGCCAGCAGTTACCAATTGTACAATGAGCAGTTCTTC. Amino acids: CASSYQLYNEQFF.

The chain carries TRBV29-1 and TRBJ1-2; 9 bases fit TRBD1. V was clipped by 4 bases and J by 7 bases; unmatched bases: 1. The CDR3 runs to 11 residues. CDR1 is SQVTM, CDR2 ANQGSEA, per germline. In DNA form, the CDR3 reads TGCAGCGTTGGGGACAGGGCTGGCTACACCTTC. Its protein is CSVGDRAGYTF.

The V and J genes are TRBV7-2 and TRBJ2-7; 9 nucleotides line up with TRBD1. V trimming: 3 bases; J trimming: 1 base; junction bases outside the gene matches: 4. CDR1 and CDR2 from the germline V gene are SGHTA and FQGNSA. The CDR3 extends over 15 amino acids. The CDR3 DNA follows: TGTGCCAGCAGCTTTGGACAGGGGCCTTCCTACGAGCAGTACTTC. It encodes CASSFGQGPSYEQYF.

This clone was picked up many times. The chain recombines TRBV6-5 with TRBJ1-2, with 8 bases identical to TRBD1. CDR3 length: 13 amino acids. Germline values: CDR1 MNHEY, CDR2 SVGAGI. V was pared by 2 bases and J by 4 bases, with 0 bases of the junction left unmatched. This CDR3 reads CASSYTGGYGYTF. The CDR3 DNA reads as TGTGCCAGCAGTTACACAGGGGGCTATGGCTACACCTTC.

The rearrangement joins TRBV28 to TRBJ2-7; 13 bases match TRBD2. CDR3 length: 16 residues. Germline V gene lookup returns CDR1 MDHEN and CDR2 SYDVKM. V shed 5 bases and J 7 bases; nucleotides not matched to a gene: 11. In nucleotides, the CDR3 is TGTGCCAGCAGTCCGGGACTAGCGGGACGAGTAATGGAGCAGTACTTC. Amino acids: CASSPGLAGRVMEQYF.

V and J are TRBV6-2 or TRBV6-3 and TRBJ2-3; 10 nucleotides align to TRBD2. The CDR3 has 16 residues. Germline V gene data show CDR1 as MNHEY and CDR2 as SVGEGT. The J segment lost 5 bases and the V segment lost 5 bases, leaving 10 bases of the junction unmatched. In DNA, the CDR3 is TGTGCCAGCAGTCTCATAGCGGGAGGCCCTGGAGATACGCAGTATTTT. Its protein product is CASSLIAGGPGDTQYF.

V gene TRBV18 combines with J gene TRBJ1-5; no reliable D call. V lost 6 bases, J lost 3 bases, and 12 bases lay in between. This CDR3 region has 14 residues. Germline V CDR1 and CDR2: KGHSH, LQKENI. CDR3 residues: CASSPNRDNQPQHF. CDR3 sequence (DNA): TGTGCCAGCTCCCCAAACCGGGACAATCAGCCCCAGCATTTT.

The chain links TRBV18 to TRBJ2-2, with a tentative D call TRBD2 (5 bases). The CDR3 consists of 16 residues. Per the germline V gene, CDR1 is KGHSH and CDR2 is LQKENI. V was shortened by 3 bases and J by 1 base, with 12 bases between the two germline ends. CDR3 region: CASSPNSRENTGELFF. For the CDR3, the DNA is TGTGCCAGCTCACCCAATTCCCGGGAGAACACCGGGGAGCTGTTTTTT.

V gene TRBV14 combines with J gene TRBJ2-3; perhaps TRBD1 as D (8 bases). The CDR3 loop spans 15 amino acids. Trimming cost V 4 bases and J 8 bases, with 19 bases left between them. Germline V CDR1 and CDR2: SGHDN, FVKESK. CDR3 coding DNA: TGTGCCAGCAGCCCGAACGGGGGGACAGGCGGTACGCAGTATTTT. The encoded protein is CASSPNGGTGGTQYF.

The gene calls are TRBV28 and TRBJ2-7; possible D gene TRBD2, 5 bases. The CDR3 is 15 amino acids. V lost 8 bases and J 7 bases, leaving 24 bases between the germline ends. CDR1 MDHEN and CDR2 SYDVKM come from the germline V gene. In DNA form, the CDR3 reads TGTGCCAGCTCGCCCCCCGGCGGGCGGATGGGGGAGCAGTACTTC. This codes for CASSPPGGRMGEQYF.

The rearrangement joins TRBV28 to TRBJ1-2, with D perhaps matching TRBD1 (5 bases). Germline-derived CDR1 and CDR2 are MDHEN and SYDVKM. This CDR3 region has 15 residues. The V and J ends lost 2 bases and 7 bases respectively, with 17 bases between them. For the CDR3, the DNA is TGTGCCAGCAGTTTACTTCAGGGTTCTATAGGTGGCTACACCTTC. It codes for CASSLLQGSIGGYTF.

This chain connects TRBV7-9 to TRBJ1-1, with a weak D call TRBD1 (6 bases). Germline CDR1 is SEHNR and CDR2 is FQNEAQ (reference sequence). V lost 3 bases, J lost 0 bases, and 11 bases lay in between. The CDR3 length is 15 residues. The CDR3 sequence: CASSFSGALNTEAFF. The CDR3 DNA follows: TGTGCCAGCAGCTTTTCAGGGGCTTTGAACACTGAAGCTTTCTTT.

The CDR3 coding sequence is TGTGCCAGTAGTATTGGGAGGGGAAACTATGGCTACACCTTC. It encodes CASSIGRGNYGYTF. This rearrangement joins TRBV19 to TRBJ1-2; D perhaps matches TRBD1 (5 bases). V was cut by 3 bases and J by 2 bases, with 10 bases left in between. From germline, CDR1 is LNHDA and CDR2 SQIVND (reference sequence). CDR3 size: 14 residues.

The chain links TRBV28 to TRBJ1-3, with a tentative D call TRBD1 (6 bases). Germline V CDR1 and CDR2: MDHEN, SYDVKM. V was shortened by 1 base and J by 1 base, with 11 bases between the two germline ends. This CDR3 is 16 amino acids long. CDR3 coding DNA: TGTGCCAGCAGTTTATTCACAGGGTTTTCTGGAAACACCATATATTTT. It specifies CASSLFTGFSGNTIYF.

This sequence joins TRBV5-1 and TRBJ1-2; D not certain. With 4 bases removed from V and 2 bases from J, the gap between germline ends came to 9 bases. Germline values: CDR1 SGHRS, CDR2 YFSETQ. The CDR3 spans 13 residues. The CDR3 nucleotides read TGCGCCAGCAGCCAGACACAGAACTATGGCTACACCTTC. Its translation is CASSQTQNYGYTF.

The J gene is TRBJ1-1, the V gene TRBV15; maybe TRBD1 (6 bases). Germline CDR1 LNHNV, CDR2 YYDKDF (reference sequence). This CDR3 has 14 amino acids. The ends were cut back, 3 bases at V and 0 bases at J, with 8 bases in the middle. The CDR3 coding sequence is TGTGCCACCAGCAGTGGACAGATGAACACTGAAGCTTTCTTT. Translating gives CATSSGQMNTEAFF.

The chain recombines TRBV7-2 with TRBJ1-2; D possibly corresponds to TRBD1 (6 bases). This CDR3 is built from 13 residues. V lost 6 bases, J lost 3 bases, and 11 bases lay in between. Germline-derived CDR1 and CDR2 are SGHTA and FQGNSA. Here the CDR3 reads CASRKGGYYGYTF. The CDR3 nucleotides are TGTGCCAGCAGGAAGGGGGGGTACTATGGCTACACCTTC.